The clone carrying this T cell receptor (beta chain) was found once. The data were obtained in a study of control samples from healthy donors and cancer patients. Some clones are missing from TCRdb's copy, which holds only in-frame ones; the method was immunoSEQ multiplex PCR. Found here are around 100,000 clones, roughly 87% of them singletons; the top ten hold about 18%. Trimming cost V 0 bases and J 7 bases, with 6 bases left between them. This CDR3 is built from 13 residues. Per the germline V gene, CDR1 is MGHRA and CDR2 is YSYEKL. This clonotype originated in a woman between 45 and 65 years old in good health. Source material: blood. This chain links TRBV4-1 with TRBJ1-4; possible D gene TRBD1, 5 bases. CDR3 coding DNA: TGCGCCAGCAGCCAAGATCAGGGTGAAAAACTGTTTTTT. It specifies CASSQDQGEKLFF.